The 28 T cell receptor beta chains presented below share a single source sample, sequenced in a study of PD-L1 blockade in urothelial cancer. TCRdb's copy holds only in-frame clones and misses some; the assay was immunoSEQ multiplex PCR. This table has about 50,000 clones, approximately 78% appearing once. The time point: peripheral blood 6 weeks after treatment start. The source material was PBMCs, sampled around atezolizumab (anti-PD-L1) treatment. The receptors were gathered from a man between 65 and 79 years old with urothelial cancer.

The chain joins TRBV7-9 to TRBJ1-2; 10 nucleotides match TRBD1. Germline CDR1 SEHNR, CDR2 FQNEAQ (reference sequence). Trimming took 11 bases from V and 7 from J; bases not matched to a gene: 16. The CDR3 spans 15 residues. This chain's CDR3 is CAENELGTGDSGYTF. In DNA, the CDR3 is TGTGCCGAAAATGAACTGGGGACAGGGGATAGTGGCTACACCTTC.

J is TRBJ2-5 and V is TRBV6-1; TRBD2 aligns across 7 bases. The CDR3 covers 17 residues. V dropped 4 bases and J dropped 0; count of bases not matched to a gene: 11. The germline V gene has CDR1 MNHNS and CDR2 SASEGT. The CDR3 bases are TGTGCCAGCAGTGGTATCCCGGGTAGCGGGTACCAAGAGACCCAGTACTTC. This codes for CASSGIPGSGYQETQYF.

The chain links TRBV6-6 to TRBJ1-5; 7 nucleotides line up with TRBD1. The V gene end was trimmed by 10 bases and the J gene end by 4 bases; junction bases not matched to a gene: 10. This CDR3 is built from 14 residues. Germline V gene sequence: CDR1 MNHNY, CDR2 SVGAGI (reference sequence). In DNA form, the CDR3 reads TGTGCCACCAGGGGGGGGGAGGGAAATCAGCCCCAGCATTTT. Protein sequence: CATRGGEGNQPQHF.

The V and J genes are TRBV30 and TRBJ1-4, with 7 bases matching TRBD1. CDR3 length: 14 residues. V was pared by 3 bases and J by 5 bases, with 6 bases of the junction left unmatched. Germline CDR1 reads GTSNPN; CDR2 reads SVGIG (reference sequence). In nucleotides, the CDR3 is TGTGCCTGGAGCCGACAGGGCCTAAATGAAAAACTGTTTTTT. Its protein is CAWSRQGLNEKLFF.

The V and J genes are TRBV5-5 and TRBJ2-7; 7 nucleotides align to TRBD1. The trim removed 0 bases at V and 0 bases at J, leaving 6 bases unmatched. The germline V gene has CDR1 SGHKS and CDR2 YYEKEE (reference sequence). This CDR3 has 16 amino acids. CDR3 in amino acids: CASSLAPGQSSYEQYF. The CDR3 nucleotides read TGTGCCAGCAGCTTGGCCCCGGGACAGTCCTCCTACGAGCAGTACTTC.

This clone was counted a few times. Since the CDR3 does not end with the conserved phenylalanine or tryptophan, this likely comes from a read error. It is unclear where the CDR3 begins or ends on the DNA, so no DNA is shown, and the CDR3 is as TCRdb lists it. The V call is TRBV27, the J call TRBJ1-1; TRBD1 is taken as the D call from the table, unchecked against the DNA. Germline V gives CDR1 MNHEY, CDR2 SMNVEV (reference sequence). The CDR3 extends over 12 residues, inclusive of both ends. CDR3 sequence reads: CASSPSPLDREV.

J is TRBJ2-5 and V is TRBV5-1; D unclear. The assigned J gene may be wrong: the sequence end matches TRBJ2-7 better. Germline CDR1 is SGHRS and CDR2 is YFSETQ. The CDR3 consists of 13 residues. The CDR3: CASSLGTPYEQYF. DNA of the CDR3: TGCGCCAGCAGCTTGGGTACTCCCTACGAGCAGTACTTC.

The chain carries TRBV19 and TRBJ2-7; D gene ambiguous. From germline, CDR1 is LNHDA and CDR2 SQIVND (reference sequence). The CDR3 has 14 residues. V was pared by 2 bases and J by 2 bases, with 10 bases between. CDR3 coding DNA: TGTGCCAGTAGTATATCCCCCGCGACCTACGAGCAGTACTTC. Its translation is CASSISPATYEQYF.

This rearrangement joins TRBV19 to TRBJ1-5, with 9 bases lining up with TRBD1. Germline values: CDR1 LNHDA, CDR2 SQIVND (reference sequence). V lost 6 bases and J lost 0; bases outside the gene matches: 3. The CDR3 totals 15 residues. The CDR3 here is CASSGTGYSNQPQHF. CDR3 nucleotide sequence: TGTGCCAGTAGCGGGACAGGGTATAGCAATCAGCCCCAGCATTTT.

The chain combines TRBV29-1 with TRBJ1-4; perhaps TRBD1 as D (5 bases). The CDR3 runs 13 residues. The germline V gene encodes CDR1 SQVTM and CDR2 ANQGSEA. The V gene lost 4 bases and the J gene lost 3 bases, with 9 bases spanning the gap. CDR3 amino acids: CSVGGVSNEKLFF. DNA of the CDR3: TGCAGCGTTGGGGGGGTTTCTAATGAAAAACTGTTTTTT.

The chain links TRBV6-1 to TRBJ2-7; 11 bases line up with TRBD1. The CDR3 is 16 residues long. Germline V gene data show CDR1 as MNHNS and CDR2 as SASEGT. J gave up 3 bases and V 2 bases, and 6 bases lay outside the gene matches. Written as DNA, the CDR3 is TGTGCCAGCAGTGAAACTGGGACAGGGGGATTCTACGAGCAGTACTTC. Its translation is CASSETGTGGFYEQYF.

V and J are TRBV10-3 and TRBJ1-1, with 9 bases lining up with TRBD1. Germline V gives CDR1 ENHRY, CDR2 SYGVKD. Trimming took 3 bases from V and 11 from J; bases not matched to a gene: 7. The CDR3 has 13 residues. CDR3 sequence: CAISDGQGQEAFF. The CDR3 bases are TGTGCCATCAGTGATGGACAGGGGCAGGAGGCTTTCTTT.

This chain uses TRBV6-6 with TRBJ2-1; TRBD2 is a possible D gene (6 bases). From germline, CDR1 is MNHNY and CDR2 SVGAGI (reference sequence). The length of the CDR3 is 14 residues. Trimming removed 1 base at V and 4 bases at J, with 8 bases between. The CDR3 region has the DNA TGTGCCAGCAGTTACTTAGGAGGGTACAATGAGCAGTTCTTC. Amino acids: CASSYLGGYNEQFF.

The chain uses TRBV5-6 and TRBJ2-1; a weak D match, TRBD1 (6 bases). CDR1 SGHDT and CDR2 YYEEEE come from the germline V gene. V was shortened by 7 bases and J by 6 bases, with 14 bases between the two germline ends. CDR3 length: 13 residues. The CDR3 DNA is TGTGCCAGCCAGCCCAGGGGTGGCAATGAGCAGTTCTTC. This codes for CASQPRGGNEQFF.

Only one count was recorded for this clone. CDR3 in amino acids: CASSLLEGGRLPQHF. In DNA form, the CDR3 reads TGTGCCAGCAGTTTATTGGAGGGCGGCCGACTACCCCAGCATTTT. The V call is TRBV28, the J call TRBJ1-5; D unclear. The CDR3 totals 15 residues. V lost 1 base and J 10 bases, leaving 17 bases between the germline ends. Germline values: CDR1 MDHEN, CDR2 SYDVKM.

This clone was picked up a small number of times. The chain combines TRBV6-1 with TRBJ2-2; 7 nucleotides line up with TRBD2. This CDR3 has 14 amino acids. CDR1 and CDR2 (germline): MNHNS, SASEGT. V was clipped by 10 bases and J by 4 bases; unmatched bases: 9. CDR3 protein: CATGWGGGTGELFF. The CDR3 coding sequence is TGTGCCACCGGCTGGGGGGGAGGCACCGGGGAGCTGTTTTTT.

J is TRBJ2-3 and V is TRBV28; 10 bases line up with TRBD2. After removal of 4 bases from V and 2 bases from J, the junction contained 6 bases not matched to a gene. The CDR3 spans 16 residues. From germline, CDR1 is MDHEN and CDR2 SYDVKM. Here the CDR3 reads CASSSPGLAATDTQYF. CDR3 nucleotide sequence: TGTGCCAGCAGTTCTCCTGGACTAGCGGCCACAGATACGCAGTATTTT.

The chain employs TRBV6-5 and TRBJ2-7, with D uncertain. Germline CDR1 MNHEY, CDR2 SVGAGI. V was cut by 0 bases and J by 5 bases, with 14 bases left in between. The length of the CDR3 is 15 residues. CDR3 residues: CASSYSIHQNHEQYF. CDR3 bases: TGTGCCAGCAGTTACTCGATCCACCAGAACCACGAGCAGTACTTC.

The CDR3 loop is CASSQDGTSGYNEQFF. The CDR3 region has the DNA TGTGCCAGCAGCCAAGATGGGACTAGCGGGTACAATGAGCAGTTCTTC. The chain is built from TRBV4-2 and TRBJ2-1, with 12 bases that match TRBD2. The CDR3 covers 16 residues. Germline V gene sequence: CDR1 LGHNA, CDR2 YNFKEQ. Germline trimming cut 0 bases from V and 4 bases from J; bases unmatched to any gene: 1.

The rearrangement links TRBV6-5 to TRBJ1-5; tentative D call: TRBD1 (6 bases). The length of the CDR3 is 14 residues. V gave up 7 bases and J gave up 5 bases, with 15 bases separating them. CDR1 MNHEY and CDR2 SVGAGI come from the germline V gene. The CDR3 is CASTEDSTYQPQHF. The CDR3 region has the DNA TGTGCCAGCACCGAGGACAGTACTTATCAGCCCCAGCATTTT.

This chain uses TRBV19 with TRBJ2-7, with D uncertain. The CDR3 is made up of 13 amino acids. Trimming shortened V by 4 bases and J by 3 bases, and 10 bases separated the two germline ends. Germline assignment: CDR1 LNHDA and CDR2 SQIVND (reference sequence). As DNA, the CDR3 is TGTGCCAGTAGTAGGGCAGCCGACTACGAGCAGTACTTC. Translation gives CASSRAADYEQYF.

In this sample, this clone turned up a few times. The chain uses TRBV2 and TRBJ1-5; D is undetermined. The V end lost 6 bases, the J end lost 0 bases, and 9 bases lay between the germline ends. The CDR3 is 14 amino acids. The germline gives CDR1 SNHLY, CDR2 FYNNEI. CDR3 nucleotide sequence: TGTGCCAGCAGCGAGGTGAATAGCAATCAGCCCCAGCATTTT. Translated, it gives CASSEVNSNQPQHF.

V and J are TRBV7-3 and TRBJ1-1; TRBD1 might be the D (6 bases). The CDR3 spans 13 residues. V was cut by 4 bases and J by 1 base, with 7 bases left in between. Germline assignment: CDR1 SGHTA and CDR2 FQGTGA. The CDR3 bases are TGTGCCAGCAGCTCGGACAGGAACACTGAAGCTTTCTTT. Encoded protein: CASSSDRNTEAFF. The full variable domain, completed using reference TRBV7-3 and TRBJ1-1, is GAGVSQTPSNKVTEKGKYVELRCDPISGHTALYWYRQSLGQGPEFLIYFQGTGAADDSGLPNDRFFAVRPEGSVSTLKIQRTERGDSAVYLCASSSDRNTEAFFGQGTRLTVV.

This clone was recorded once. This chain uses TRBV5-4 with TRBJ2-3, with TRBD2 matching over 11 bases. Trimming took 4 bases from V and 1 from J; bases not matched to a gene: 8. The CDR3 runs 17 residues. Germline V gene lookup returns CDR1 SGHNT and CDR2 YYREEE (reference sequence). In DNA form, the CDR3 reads TGTGCCAGCAGCAAAGTAGCGGGAGGGGTTGGCACAGATACGCAGTATTTT. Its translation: CASSKVAGGVGTDTQYF. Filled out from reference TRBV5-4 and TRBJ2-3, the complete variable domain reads ETGVTQSPTHLIKTRGQQVTLRCSSQSGHNTVSWYQQALGQGPQFIFQYYREEENGRGNFPPRFSGLQFPNYSSELNVNALELDDSALYLCASSKVAGGVGTDTQYFGPGTRLTVL.

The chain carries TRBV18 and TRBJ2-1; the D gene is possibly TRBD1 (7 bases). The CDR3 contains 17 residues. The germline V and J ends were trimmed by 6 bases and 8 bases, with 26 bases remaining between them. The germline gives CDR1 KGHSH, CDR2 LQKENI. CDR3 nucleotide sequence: TGTGCCAGCTCTGACACCAGGGGGGTACTAGAAAGATATGAGCAGTTCTTC. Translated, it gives CASSDTRGVLERYEQFF.

The CDR3 is CASSLLRQGTDTQYF. DNA for the CDR3: TGTGCCAGCAGTTTATTGAGACAGGGTACAGATACGCAGTATTTT. The chain employs TRBV28 and TRBJ2-3, with TRBD1 matching 7 bases. Germline CDR1 MDHEN, CDR2 SYDVKM. The CDR3 is made up of 15 amino acids. V trimming: 1 base; J trimming: 3 bases; junction bases outside the gene matches: 4.

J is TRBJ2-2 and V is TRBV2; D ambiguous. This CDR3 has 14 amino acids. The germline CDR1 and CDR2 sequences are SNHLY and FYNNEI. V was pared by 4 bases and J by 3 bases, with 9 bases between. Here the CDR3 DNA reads TGTGCCAGCAGTGTAGGCACAGACACCGGGGAGCTGTTTTTT. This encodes CASSVGTDTGELFF.

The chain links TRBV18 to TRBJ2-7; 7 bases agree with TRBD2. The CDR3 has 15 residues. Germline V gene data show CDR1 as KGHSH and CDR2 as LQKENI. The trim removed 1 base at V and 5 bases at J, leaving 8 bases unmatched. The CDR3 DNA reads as TGTGCCAGCTCACCACGAACTAGCGAGTCAAACGAGCAGTACTTC. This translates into CASSPRTSESNEQYF.